These 14 T cell receptor beta chains came from one sample sequenced in a study of breast tumors, draining lymph nodes, adjacent tissues. Using its own MiXCR run on the multiplex PCR reads, TCRdb lists one record per CDR3 protein. The table has around 8,200 distinct CDR3 sequences, around three quarters seen once. The material sequenced was tumor-adjacent breast tissue. These receptor sequences come from a female donor with breast cancer. Some clones in this sample may be carry-over from other donors' samples.

This clonotype is labeled medium-sized. The J gene is TRBJ2-7, the V gene TRBV10-2; TRBD2 is a possible D gene (5 bases). Germline CDR1 reads WSHSY; CDR2 reads SAAADI. CDR3 length equals 14 residues. Deletions cut 6 bases from V and 1 base from J, with 13 bases between. CDR3 in amino acids: CASRGSGRSYEQYF. CDR3 DNA sequence: TGCGCCAGCAGGGGCTCGGGGAGATCCTACGAGCAGTACTTC.

Remarks on this clonotype: At one of its ends the junction is not consistent with the germline gene, which may arise from a read error. V gene TRBV19 combines with J gene TRBJ2-5, with 8 bases aligning to TRBD1. Germline V gives CDR1 LNHDA, CDR2 SQIVND (reference sequence). The CDR3 is 15 residues long. The CDR3 spells CASRPGGGRQESQYF. The CDR3 coding sequence is TGTGCCAGTAGGCCAGGGGGCGGGCGACAAGAGTCCCAGTACTTC.

This clonotype was recorded at least ten times. This chain joins TRBV24-1 and TRBJ2-4, with D perhaps assigned TRBD1 or TRBD2 (7 bases each). The germline gives CDR1 KGHDR, CDR2 SFDVKD. V was pared by 3 bases and J by 3 bases, with 17 bases between. The CDR3 totals 17 residues. This CDR3 is CATSDPDREGGKNIQYF. The CDR3 DNA follows: TGTGCCACCAGTGATCCTGACAGGGAGGGAGGCAAAAACATTCAGTACTTC.

This chain connects TRBV5-1 to TRBJ1-2; D is uncertain. The V end lost 4 bases, the J end lost 6 bases, and 10 bases lay between the germline ends. There are 12 residues in the CDR3. Germline V CDR1 and CDR2: SGHRS, YFSETQ. The CDR3 loop reads CASSPNRDGYTF. The CDR3 DNA sequence: TGCGCCAGCAGCCCGAATAGGGATGGCTACACCTTC.

This clonotype is termed medium-sized (0.01 to 0.1%). The gene calls are TRBV4-1 and TRBJ2-2, with D perhaps matching TRBD1 (6 bases). The length of the CDR3 is 16 residues. Germline V gives CDR1 MGHRA, CDR2 YSYEKL. V was cut by 0 bases and J by 2 bases, with 10 bases left in between. The CDR3 nucleotides read TGCGCCAGCAGCCAAGAACCGGGACAAAACACCGGGGAGCTGTTTTTT. This translates into CASSQEPGQNTGELFF.

This chain links TRBV24-1 with TRBJ2-1; no clear D gene. V lost 4 bases and J 0 bases, leaving 9 bases between the germline ends. The germline V gene encodes CDR1 KGHDR and CDR2 SFDVKD. The CDR3 is made up of 15 amino acids. The CDR3 protein is CATSDAVTSYNEQFF. CDR3 DNA: TGTGCCACCAGTGACGCGGTCACCTCCTACAATGAGCAGTTCTTC.

CDR3 sequence: CASRLDQGDQPQHF. The CDR3 bases are TGTGCCAGCAGACTTGACCAGGGAGATCAGCCCCAGCATTTT. The rearrangement uses TRBV6-5 and TRBJ1-5, with a possible D match to TRBD1 (5 bases). CDR1 MNHEY and CDR2 SVGAGI come from the germline V gene. The CDR3 extends over 14 amino acids. V dropped 6 bases and J dropped 5 bases, with 14 bases sitting between them.

The rearrangement joins TRBV3-1 to TRBJ2-5, with 8 bases fitting TRBD2. Germline CDR1 reads LGHDT; CDR2 reads YNNKEL (reference sequence). The CDR3 extends over 15 amino acids. V lost 4 bases, J lost 2 bases, and 6 bases stayed unmatched. The CDR3 sequence is CASSRGGLGQETQYF. DNA of the CDR3: TGTGCCAGCAGCCGGGGGGGACTAGGACAAGAGACCCAGTACTTC.

On this clonotype itself: This is likely a read error, given that the CDR3 carries no conserved phenylalanine or tryptophan at its end. CDR3 bases: TGTGCTAGCAGAATTACAGGTTCTCCGAATCAGCCCCAGCATCTT. This translates into CASRITGSPNQPQHL. This rearrangement joins TRBV2 to TRBJ1-5; tentative D call: TRBD1 (5 bases). CDR3 length: 15 amino acids. The V gene's germline CDR1 is SNHLY and CDR2 FYNNEI.

This clonotype qualifies as large (0.1 to 1%). This chain joins TRBV15 and TRBJ2-1; TRBD2 matches at 9 bases. The CDR3 has 17 amino acids. V lost 0 bases, J lost 4 bases, and 7 bases stayed unmatched. Germline CDR1 LNHNV, CDR2 YYDKDF (reference sequence). The DNA for the CDR3 is TGTGCCACCAGCAGAGATATCCGACTAGCGGAGTACAATGAGCAGTTCTTC. Its translation: CATSRDIRLAEYNEQFF. Supplemented by reference TRBV15 and TRBJ2-1, the full variable domain reads DAMVIQNPRYQVTQFGKPVTLSCSQTLNHNVMYWYQQKSSQAPKLLFHYYDKDFNNEADTPDNFQSRRPNTSFCFLDIRSPGLGDTAMYLCATSRDIRLAEYNEQFFGPGTRLTVL.

The chain carries TRBV12-3 or TRBV12-4 and TRBJ2-7; 9 nucleotides line up with TRBD1. CDR3 length: 15 residues. V trimming: 5 bases; J trimming: 3 bases; junction bases outside the gene matches: 8. Written as DNA, the CDR3 is TGTGCCAGCAGTCAAACAGGGGGCGGGAGCTACGAGCAGTACTTC. Translated: CASSQTGGGSYEQYF.

The chain carries TRBV20-1 and TRBJ2-7, with D perhaps matching TRBD1 (6 bases). This CDR3 is built from 13 residues. Between the trimmed V and J ends, which lost 5 bases and 2 bases, there was a span of 13 bases. Germline V gene lookup returns CDR1 DFQATT and CDR2 SNEGSKA (reference sequence). The CDR3 sequence is CSASDRPAYEQYF. The CDR3 nucleotides are TGCAGTGCTTCAGACAGGCCTGCCTACGAGCAGTACTTC.

The J gene is TRBJ1-4, the V gene TRBV2; D remains ambiguous. The CDR3 length is 14 residues. V dropped 4 bases and J dropped 8 bases, with 14 bases sitting between them. The germline gives CDR1 SNHLY, CDR2 FYNNEI. This chain's CDR3 is CASSVDRSREKLFF. The CDR3 DNA reads TGTGCCAGCAGTGTTGACCGATCCAGGGAAAAACTGTTTTTT.

The chain is built from TRBV28 and TRBJ2-7; 7 bases align to TRBD1. From germline, CDR1 is MDHEN and CDR2 SYDVKM. The ends lost 3 bases at V and 4 bases at J; junction bases unmatched: 15. The CDR3 is made up of 17 amino acids. CDR3 region: CASSFTIGGAVDYEQYF. DNA of the CDR3: TGTGCCAGCAGTTTCACGATAGGGGGCGCCGTGGATTACGAGCAGTACTTC. The full variable domain, in which reference TRBV28 and TRBJ2-7 provide the parts outside the CDR3, is DVKVTQSSRYLVKRTGEKVFLECVQDMDHENMFWYRQDPGLGLRLIYFSYDVKMKEKGDIPEGYSVSREKKERFSLILESASTNQTSMYLCASSFTIGGAVDYEQYFGPGTRLTVT.